One T cell receptor beta chain is described in this entry. Its specificity is unknown. In germline, CDR1 is SEHNR, CDR2 FQNEAQ (reference sequence). Trimming stripped 1 base from V and 0 bases from J, with 13 bases between. The CDR3 length is 16 residues. This entry is derived from a study of identical twins. Findings and caveats of the study: Model-predicted out-of-frame TCR alpha sharing fell below observed values in monozygotic twins.

TCRdb redid the calling of the 5' RACE reads with MiXCR, one entry per CDR3 protein. This sample has roughly 470,000 distinct CDR3 sequences; 13% to 15% occur once, and the top ten carry approximately 0.98%. This same sample was also taken into another study, of yellow fever vaccine responses in identical twins.

The sequencing input was CD4+ T cells sorted from blood. V gene TRBV7-9 combines with J gene TRBJ2-7, with D tentatively TRBD2 (6 bases). The sequence came from a woman between 18 and 30 years old in good health. CDR3 in DNA: TGTGCCAGCAGCTTAGGTGGGGGAGGACCCTCCTACGAGCAGTACTTC. It encodes CASSLGGGGPSYEQYF.